This is a list of T cell receptor beta chains from one sample in a study of blood T cells in healthy people across ages. TCRdb analysed the 5' RACE reads with MiXCR anew, one entry per CDR3 protein. The sample has 1.5 million to 2 million distinct CDR3 sequences, roughly 27% seen once. The sequencing sample was made of blood. The receptors stem from a woman in her 30s in good health. CDR3s include the opening cysteine and the closing phenylalanine or tryptophan. D genes are given only for firm matches. A clone size is listed for some rows: how often the clone was seen (once, few, many), or a class if it is expanded.

V gene	CDR3 length	J gene	clone size	D gene	CDR3 protein	CDR3 DNA
TRBV9	15	TRBJ1-5	few	.	CASSVLGDTNQPQHF	TGTGCCAGCAGCGTATTGGGGGACACCAATCAGCCCCAGCATTTT
TRBV4-1	12	TRBJ1-6	few	.	CASRSGISPLHF	TGCGCCAGCAGGAGCGGGATTTCACCCCTCCACTTT
TRBV2	15	TRBJ1-4	few	TRBD1	CASKRQGSTNEKLFF	TGTGCCAGCAAGCGACAGGGCTCAACTAATGAAAAACTGTTTTTT
TRBV6-6	17	TRBJ2-6	.	.	CASSSGTVPFGANVLTF	TGTGCCAGCAGTTCGGGGACGGTCCCCTTTGGGGCCAACGTCCTGACTTTC
TRBV6-4	17	TRBJ2-7	once	TRBD1	CASSDGDRGPLYNEQYF	TGTGCCAGCAGTGACGGGGACAGGGGACCCCTTTACAATGAGCAGTACTTC
TRBV4-1	15	TRBJ1-1	few	.	CASSQPYQREPEAFF	TGCGCCAGCAGCCAACCATACCAGAGGGAACCAGAAGCTTTCTTT
TRBV20-1	12	TRBJ1-2	many	TRBD1	CSARTDRDGYTF	TGCAGTGCTAGGACCGACAGGGACGGCTACACCTTC
TRBV5-1	15	TRBJ2-5	.	.	CASSLSPSQPETQYF	TGCGCCAGCAGCTTATCTCCGTCCCAACCAGAGACCCAGTACTTC
TRBV9	15	TRBJ2-7	many	.	CASSVLGEPTYEQYF	TGTGCCAGCAGCGTACTGGGCGAACCAACCTACGAGCAGTACTTC
TRBV7-9	14	TRBJ1-3	.	.	CASSPRGRGNTIYF	TGTGCCAGCAGCCCCCGAGGCAGGGGCAACACCATATATTTT
TRBV7-9	14	TRBJ1-2	.	.	CASSLPGPARGYTF	TGTGCCAGCAGCCTGCCGGGCCCTGCGAGGGGCTACACCTTC
TRBV5-1	17	TRBJ2-6	.	.	CASSQGLLASGANVLTF	TGCGCCAGCAGCCAGGGACTTCTCGCCTCTGGGGCCAACGTCCTGACTTTC
TRBV20-1	12	TRBJ1-4	.	.	CSASRLAEKLFF	TGCAGTGCTAGTAGGTTGGCGGAAAAACTGTTTTTT
TRBV4-3	16	TRBJ2-3	.	.	CASSQEAQGGTDTQYF	TGCGCCAGCAGCCAAGAAGCACAGGGAGGAACAGATACGCAGTATTTT
TRBV12-3/TRBV12-4	16	TRBJ2-3	.	TRBD1	CASSQGTGDRADTQYF	TGTGCCAGCAGTCAAGGAACAGGGGATAGGGCAGATACGCAGTATTTT
TRBV7-9	14	TRBJ1-2	.	.	CASSSRTALYGYTF	TGTGCCAGCAGCTCACGGACAGCCCTCTATGGCTACACCTTC
TRBV7-2	15	TRBJ1-2	.	.	CASSLDREQGYGYTF	TGTGCCAGCAGCTTAGACAGGGAGCAGGGCTATGGCTACACCTTC
TRBV7-2	18	TRBJ2-6	few	.	CASSSDSYSYSGANVRTF	TGTGCCAGCAGCTCGGACAGCTATTCTTACTCTGGGGCCAACGTCCGGACTTTC
TRBV7-6	15	TRBJ2-3	many	.	CASSLRGRSTDTQYF	TGTGCCAGCAGCTTGCGGGGTAGGAGCACAGATACGCAGTATTTT
TRBV7-3	13	TRBJ2-5	many	.	CASSLMAGETQYF	TGTGCCAGCAGCTTAATGGCCGGGGAGACCCAGTACTTC
TRBV27	14	TRBJ2-7	.	.	CASSLSVGTYEQYF	TGTGCCAGCAGTTTATCAGTCGGCACCTACGAGCAGTACTTC
TRBV5-1	13	TRBJ1-5	many	.	CASSTDSNQPQHF	TGCGCCAGCAGCACGGACAGCAATCAGCCCCAGCATTTT
TRBV6-2/TRBV6-3	13	TRBJ1-1	.	.	CASSDLGDRKAFF	TGTGCCAGCAGTGATTTGGGAGACAGGAAAGCTTTCTTT
TRBV29-1	11	TRBJ1-2	few	.	CSTRANYGYTF	TGCAGCACCCGGGCAAACTATGGCTACACCTTC
TRBV3-1	17	TRBJ2-5	many	TRBD2	CASSQRGDGRGQETQYF	TGTGCCAGCAGCCAACGGGGGGACGGGAGAGGCCAAGAGACCCAGTACTTC
TRBV9	14	TRBJ2-3	many	.	CASSVGNRPDTQYF	TGTGCCAGCAGCGTGGGGAATCGCCCAGATACGCAGTATTTT
TRBV4-3	16	TRBJ2-3	few	.	CASSPKLAALLDTQYF	TGCGCCAGCAGCCCCAAACTAGCTGCTCTGTTGGATACGCAGTATTTT
TRBV7-2	13	TRBJ2-3	.	.	CASSGARTDTQYF	TGTGCCAGTAGCGGCGCGCGCACAGATACGCAGTATTTT
TRBV15	17	TRBJ2-3	.	TRBD2	CATSRDTLAVSTDTQYF	TGTGCCACCAGCAGAGATACCCTAGCGGTTAGCACAGATACGCAGTATTTT
TRBV10-3	15	TRBJ1-5	.	.	CAIRGGDGSNQPQHF	TGTGCCATCAGGGGGGGGGACGGTAGCAATCAGCCCCAGCATTTT
TRBV29-1	13	TRBJ1-2	many	.	CSVTPAGLYGYTF	TGCAGCGTGACCCCGGCGGGGTTGTATGGCTACACCTTC